The clone carrying this TCR beta chain has a single count. The table came from immunoSEQ multiplex PCR; TCRdb's copy has only in-frame clones and leaves some out. Of roughly 150,000 clones listed, about 94% are singletons. This entry is derived from a study of control samples from healthy donors and cancer patients. CDR1 MGHRA and CDR2 YSYEKL come from the germline V gene. The CDR3 runs 15 residues. V lost 4 bases and J 5 bases, leaving 17 bases between the germline ends. The TCR was taken from a middle-aged man in good health. The sample was blood. This chain uses TRBV4-1 with TRBJ1-1; TRBD1 might be the D (6 bases). In DNA, the CDR3 is TGCGCCAGCAGCCTAGGCAGGGGATATGGGACTGAAGCTTTCTTT. Encoded protein: CASSLGRGYGTEAFF.